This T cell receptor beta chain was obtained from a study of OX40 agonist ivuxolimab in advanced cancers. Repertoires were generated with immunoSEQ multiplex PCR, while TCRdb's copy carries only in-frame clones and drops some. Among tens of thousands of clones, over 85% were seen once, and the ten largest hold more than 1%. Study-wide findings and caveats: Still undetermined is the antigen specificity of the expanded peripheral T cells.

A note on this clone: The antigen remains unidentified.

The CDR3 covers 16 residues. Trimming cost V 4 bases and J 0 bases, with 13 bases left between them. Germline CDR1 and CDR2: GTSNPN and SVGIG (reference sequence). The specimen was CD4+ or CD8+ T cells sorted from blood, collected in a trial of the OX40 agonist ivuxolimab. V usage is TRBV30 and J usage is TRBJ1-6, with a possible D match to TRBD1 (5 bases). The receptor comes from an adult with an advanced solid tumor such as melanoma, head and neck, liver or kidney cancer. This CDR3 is CAWTRTRSSYNSPLHF. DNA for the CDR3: TGTGCCTGGACCCGGACACGGAGCTCCTATAATTCACCCCTCCACTTT.